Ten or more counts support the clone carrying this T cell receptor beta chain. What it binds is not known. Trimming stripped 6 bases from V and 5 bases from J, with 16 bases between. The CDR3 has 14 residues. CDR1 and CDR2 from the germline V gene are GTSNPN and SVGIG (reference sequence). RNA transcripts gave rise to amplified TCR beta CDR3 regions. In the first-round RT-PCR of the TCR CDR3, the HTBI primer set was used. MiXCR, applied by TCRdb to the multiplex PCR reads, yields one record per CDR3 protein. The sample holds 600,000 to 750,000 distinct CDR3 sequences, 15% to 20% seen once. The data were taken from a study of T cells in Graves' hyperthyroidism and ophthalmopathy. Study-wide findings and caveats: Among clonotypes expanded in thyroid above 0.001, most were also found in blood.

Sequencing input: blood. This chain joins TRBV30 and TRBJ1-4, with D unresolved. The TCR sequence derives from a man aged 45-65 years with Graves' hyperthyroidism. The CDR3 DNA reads TGTGCCTGCGCCTCGGTTGAACTCAATGAAAAACTGTTTTTT. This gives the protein CACASVELNEKLFF.